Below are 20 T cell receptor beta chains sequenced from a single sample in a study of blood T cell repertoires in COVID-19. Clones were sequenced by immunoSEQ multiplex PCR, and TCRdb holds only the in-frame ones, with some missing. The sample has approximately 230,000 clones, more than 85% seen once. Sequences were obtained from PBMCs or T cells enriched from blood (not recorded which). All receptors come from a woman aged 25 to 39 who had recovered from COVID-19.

CDR3 DNA sequence: TGTGCCAGCAGCTTAGGGGGACAGGGCCACACCTTC. It is translated as CASSLGGQGHTF. V usage is TRBV7-9 and J usage is TRBJ1-2; 9 bases fit TRBD1. This CDR3 has 12 amino acids. V shed 1 base, J shed 12 bases, and the junction held 3 bases outside the gene matches. Germline CDR1 and CDR2: SEHNR and FQNEAQ (reference sequence).

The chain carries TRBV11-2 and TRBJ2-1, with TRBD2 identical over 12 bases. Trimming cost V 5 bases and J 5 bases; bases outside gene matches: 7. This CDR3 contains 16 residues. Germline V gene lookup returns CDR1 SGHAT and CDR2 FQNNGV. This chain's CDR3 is CASSPGTSGPNNEQFF. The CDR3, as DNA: TGTGCCAGCAGCCCCGGGACTAGCGGGCCTAACAATGAGCAGTTCTTC.

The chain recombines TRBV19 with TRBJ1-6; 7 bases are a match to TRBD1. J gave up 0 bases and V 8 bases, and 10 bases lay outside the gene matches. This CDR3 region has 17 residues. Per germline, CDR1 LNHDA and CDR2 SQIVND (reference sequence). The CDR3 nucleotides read TGTGCCAGTTTATCTTCCCACAGGGGCTCCTATAATTCACCCCTCCACTTT. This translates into CASLSSHRGSYNSPLHF.

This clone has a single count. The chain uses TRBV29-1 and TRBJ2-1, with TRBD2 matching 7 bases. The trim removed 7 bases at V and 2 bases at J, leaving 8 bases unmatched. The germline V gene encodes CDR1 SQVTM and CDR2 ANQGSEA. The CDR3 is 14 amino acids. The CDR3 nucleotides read TGCAGCGCTCTAGGCGGGGGAACCTACAATGAGCAGTTCTTC. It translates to CSALGGGTYNEQFF.

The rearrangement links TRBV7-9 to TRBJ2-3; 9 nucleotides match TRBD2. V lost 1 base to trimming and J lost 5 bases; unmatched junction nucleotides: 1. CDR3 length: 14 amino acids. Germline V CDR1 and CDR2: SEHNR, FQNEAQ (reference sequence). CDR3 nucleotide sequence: TGTGCCAGCAGCTTAGTAGCGGGAGAAGATACGCAGTATTTT. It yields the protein CASSLVAGEDTQYF.

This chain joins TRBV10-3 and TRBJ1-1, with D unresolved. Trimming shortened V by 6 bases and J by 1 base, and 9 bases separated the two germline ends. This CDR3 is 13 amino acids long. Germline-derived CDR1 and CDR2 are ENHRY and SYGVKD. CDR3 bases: TGTGCCATCAGCCCCACAGAGAACACTGAAGCTTTCTTT. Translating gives CAISPTENTEAFF.

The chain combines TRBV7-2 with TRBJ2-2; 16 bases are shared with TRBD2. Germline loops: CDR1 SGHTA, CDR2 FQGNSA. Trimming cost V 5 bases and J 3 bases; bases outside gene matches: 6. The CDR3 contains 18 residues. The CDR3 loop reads CASSVGLAGGPHTGELFF. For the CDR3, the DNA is TGTGCCAGCAGCGTGGGACTAGCGGGAGGGCCCCACACCGGGGAGCTGTTTTTT.

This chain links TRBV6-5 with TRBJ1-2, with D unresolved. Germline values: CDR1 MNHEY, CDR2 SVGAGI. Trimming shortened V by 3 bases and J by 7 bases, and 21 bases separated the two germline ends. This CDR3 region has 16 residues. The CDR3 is CASSYYEGGVLGGYTF. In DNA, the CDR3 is TGTGCCAGCAGTTATTATGAAGGCGGGGTACTGGGTGGCTACACCTTC.

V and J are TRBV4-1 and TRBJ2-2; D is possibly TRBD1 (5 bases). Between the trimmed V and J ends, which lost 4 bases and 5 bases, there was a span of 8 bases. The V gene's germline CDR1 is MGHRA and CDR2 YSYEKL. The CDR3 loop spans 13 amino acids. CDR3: CASSLPGTGELFF. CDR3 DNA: TGCGCCAGCAGCCTCCCAGGGACCGGGGAGCTGTTTTTT.

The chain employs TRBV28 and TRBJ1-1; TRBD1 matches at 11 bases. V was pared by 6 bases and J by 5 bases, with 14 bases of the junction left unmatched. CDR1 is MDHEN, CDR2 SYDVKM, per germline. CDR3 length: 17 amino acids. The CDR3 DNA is TGTGCCAGCAGCTTGACTCGGACAGGGGGCTCTGGGACTGAAGCTTTCTTT. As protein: CASSLTRTGGSGTEAFF.

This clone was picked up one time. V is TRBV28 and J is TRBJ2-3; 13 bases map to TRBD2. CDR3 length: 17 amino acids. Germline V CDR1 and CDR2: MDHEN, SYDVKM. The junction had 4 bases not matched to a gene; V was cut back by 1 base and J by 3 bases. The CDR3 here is CASSLYSTSGRTDTQYF. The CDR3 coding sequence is TGTGCCAGCAGTTTATACTCGACTAGCGGGAGGACAGATACGCAGTATTTT.

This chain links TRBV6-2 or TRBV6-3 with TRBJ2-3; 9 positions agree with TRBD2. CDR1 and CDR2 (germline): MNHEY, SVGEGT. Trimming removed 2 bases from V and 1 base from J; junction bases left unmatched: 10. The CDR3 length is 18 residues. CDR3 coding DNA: TGTGCCAGCAGTTACGGTCGTTATAGCGGGAGTGGCACAGATACGCAGTATTTT. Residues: CASSYGRYSGSGTDTQYF.

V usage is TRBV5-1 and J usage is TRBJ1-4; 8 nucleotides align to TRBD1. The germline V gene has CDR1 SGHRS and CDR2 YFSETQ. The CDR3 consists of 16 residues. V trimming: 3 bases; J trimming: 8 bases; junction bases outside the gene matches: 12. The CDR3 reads CASSWQGTGGQEKLFF. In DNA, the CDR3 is TGCGCCAGCAGCTGGCAGGGGACAGGCGGTCAGGAAAAACTGTTTTTT.

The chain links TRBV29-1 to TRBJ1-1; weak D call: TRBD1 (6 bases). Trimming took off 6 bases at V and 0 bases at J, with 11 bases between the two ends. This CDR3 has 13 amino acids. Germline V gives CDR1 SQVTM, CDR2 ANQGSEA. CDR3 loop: CSVSRGMNTEAFF. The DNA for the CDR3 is TGCAGCGTGTCCAGGGGTATGAACACTGAAGCTTTCTTT. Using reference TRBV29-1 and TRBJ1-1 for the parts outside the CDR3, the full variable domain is SAVISQKPSRDICQRGTSLTIQCQVDSQVTMMFWYRQQPGQSLTLIATANQGSEATYESGFVIDKFPISRPNLTFSTLTVSNMSPEDSSIYLCSVSRGMNTEAFFGQGTRLTVV.

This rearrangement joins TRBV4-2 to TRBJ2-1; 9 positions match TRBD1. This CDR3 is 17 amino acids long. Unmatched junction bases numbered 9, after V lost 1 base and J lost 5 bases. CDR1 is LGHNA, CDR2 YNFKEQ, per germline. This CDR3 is CASSQGTGTGYHNEQFF. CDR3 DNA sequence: TGTGCCAGCAGCCAAGGTACCGGGACAGGGTACCACAATGAGCAGTTCTTC.

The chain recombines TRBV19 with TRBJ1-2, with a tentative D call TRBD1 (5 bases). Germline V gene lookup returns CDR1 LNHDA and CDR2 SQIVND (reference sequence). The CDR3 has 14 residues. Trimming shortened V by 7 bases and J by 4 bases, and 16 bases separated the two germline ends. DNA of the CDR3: TGTGCCAGTAATGGAGCCAGGGCCCCCTATGGCTACACCTTC. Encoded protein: CASNGARAPYGYTF.

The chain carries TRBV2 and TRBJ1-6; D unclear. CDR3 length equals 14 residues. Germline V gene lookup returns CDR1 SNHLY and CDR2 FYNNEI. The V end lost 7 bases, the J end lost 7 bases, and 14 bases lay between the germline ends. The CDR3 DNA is TGTGCCAGCATGCGAACTACAACGAATTCACCCCTCCACTTT. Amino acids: CASMRTTTNSPLHF.

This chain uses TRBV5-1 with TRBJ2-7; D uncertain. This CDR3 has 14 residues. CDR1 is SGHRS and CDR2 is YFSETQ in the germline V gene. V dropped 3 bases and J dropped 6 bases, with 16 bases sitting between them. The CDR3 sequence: CASSYYEIGREQYF. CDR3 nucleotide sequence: TGCGCCAGCAGCTACTACGAAATCGGTCGCGAGCAGTACTTC.

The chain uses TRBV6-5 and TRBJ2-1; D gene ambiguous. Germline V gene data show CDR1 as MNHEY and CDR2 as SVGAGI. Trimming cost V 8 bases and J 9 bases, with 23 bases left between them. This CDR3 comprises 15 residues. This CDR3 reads CASSYFGATLGEQFF. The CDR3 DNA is TGTGCCAGCTCTTACTTCGGAGCGACCCTCGGTGAGCAGTTCTTC.

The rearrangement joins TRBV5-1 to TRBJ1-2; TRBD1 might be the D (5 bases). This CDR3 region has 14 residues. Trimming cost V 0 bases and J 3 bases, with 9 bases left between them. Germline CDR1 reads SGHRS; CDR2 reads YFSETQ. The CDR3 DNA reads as TGCGCCAGCAGCTTGGCCAAGGGGTACTATGGCTACACCTTC. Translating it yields CASSLAKGYYGYTF.